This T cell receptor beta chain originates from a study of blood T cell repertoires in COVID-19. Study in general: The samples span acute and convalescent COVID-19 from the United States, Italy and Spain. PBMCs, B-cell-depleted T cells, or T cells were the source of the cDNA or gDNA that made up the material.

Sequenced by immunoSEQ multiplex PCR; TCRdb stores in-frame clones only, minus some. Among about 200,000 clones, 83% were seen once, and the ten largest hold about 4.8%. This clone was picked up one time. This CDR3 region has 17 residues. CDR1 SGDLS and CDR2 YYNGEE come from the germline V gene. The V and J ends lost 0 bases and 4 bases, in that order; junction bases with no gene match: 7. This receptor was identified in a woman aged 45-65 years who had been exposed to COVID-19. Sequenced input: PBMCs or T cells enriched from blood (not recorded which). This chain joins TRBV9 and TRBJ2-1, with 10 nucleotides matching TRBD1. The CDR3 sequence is CASSVGVGQGSYNEQFF. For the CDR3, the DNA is TGTGCCAGCAGCGTAGGGGTGGGACAGGGGTCATACAATGAGCAGTTCTTC.